This T cell receptor beta chain was captured in a study of T cell clonality in common variable immunodeficiency. Repertoires were generated with immunoSEQ multiplex PCR, while TCRdb's copy carries only in-frame clones and drops some. The repertoire yields 20,000 or so clones, none seen only once; the top ten contain approximately 2.4%. The germline V gene encodes CDR1 SGHDN and CDR2 FVKESK. The CDR3 is made up of 15 amino acids. V lost 4 bases and J lost 0, with 11 bases in between. This clone was observed many times. As yet, its antigen is unknown. The CDR3 end lies 3 residues beyond the end of the read and is filled in from the germline J gene. Findings and caveats of the study: In common variable immunodeficiency, TCR beta chains reportedly carried fewer deletions and N-nucleotide insertions.

Input material: peripheral blood mononuclear cells. The sequence came from a human donor with common variable immunodeficiency. The rearrangement uses TRBV14 and TRBJ2-3; D remains ambiguous. The part of the CDR3 DNA that was read is TGTGCCAGCAGCCCGGTAGGCAGGAGCACAGATACG. This sequence encodes CASSPVGRSTDT. The full CDR3 is CASSPVGRSTDTQYF.